The T cell receptor (beta chain) described here comes from a study of tumor-infiltrating lymphocytes in primary liver carcinoma (dated by TCRdb to about 2017). Regarding the research as a whole: Four to six patients with histopathologically diagnosed primary liver carcinoma underwent surgical resection in China between late 2015 and March 2016. Each sample produced about 3.5 to 7.5 million productive TCRbeta reads, and read depth showed no significant difference between tissue types. Tumors of the five patients were stage T1-T3 N0M0 with maximum diameters of about 4.2 to 11 cm. Technical replicate repertoires showed high reproducibility, with mean shared-clone rates around 0.9 and correlation coefficients above 0.95. Hepatocellular carcinoma (four) or combined HCC and intrahepatic cholangiocarcinoma (one) was present in the five patients, who were three men and two women aged 30 to 69 years. A total of 35 specimens from 5 patients underwent TCRbeta repertoire sequencing, comprising 25 or so tumor regions, 5 adjacent noncancerous liver tissues and 5 peripheral blood samples. For each liver tumor, the study sampled five regions along with adjacent normal tissue and blood, and applied TCRbeta repertoire sequencing, expression microarrays and whole-exome sequencing.

TCRbeta-specific cDNA was reverse-transcribed from 500 ng total RNA using a constant-region primer and ProtoScript II reverse transcriptase. Three nested multiplex PCR rounds, following a slightly modified ARM-PCR procedure, were used to build the TCRbeta libraries. Each of the first two PCR rounds ran for 9 to 10 cycles using multiplex TRBV1-TRBV30 forward primers together with a Cbeta reverse primer. Sample barcodes and Illumina adapters were added in a final 25-cycle PCR using Deep VentR polymerase. Before sequencing, amplicons of 200-500 bp were purified from gel using a QIAquick gel extraction kit. An Illumina HiSeq 2500 was used to sequence the TCRbeta amplicons, generating 250-bp paired-end reads. Turning to the authors' computational methods: Reads were quality-trimmed with Trimmomatic v0.33, and paired reads were merged with FLASH v1.2.11 to recover full CDR3 sequences. V, D and J germline segments were assigned to the rearranged TCRbeta sequences by MiGEC v1.2.1b. Clonotype statistics, along with Shannon-Wiener diversity indices, were calculated using VDJtools v1.0.0. Except for diversity analysis, only the 250 most abundant clonotypes of each sample were used in subsequent analyses to reduce sampling bias. TCRdb reran the public reads through fastp at Q25 and MiXCR, keeping productive beta chains. Every CDR3 protein is listed once, alongside the most common genes and DNA of its rows. TCRdb's processing, not the authors' own work, is the source of the V and J calls. The sample profile shows about 320,000 distinct CDR3 sequences; 65% of them were found once. Roughly 9% of the sample comes from the top ten.

CDR1 SGHVS and CDR2 FQNEAQ were looked up in the germline V gene. V is cut back by 5 bases and J by 6 bases, with 3 bases in the junction unmatched. The CDR3 covers 15 residues, taking in both the cysteine and the phenylalanine. Just the 45-base CDR3 DNA is kept, in frame starting at base 1. Details on this clonotype: Its recognized antigen is unknown. Base qualities were left out, and no much larger clone turns up one base away.

The paper as a whole reports these results and caveats: With just a few patients in the study, the authors point out that the findings should be validated in a larger study. Compared with blood, tumors had a significantly larger share of the repertoire taken up by the top 250 clones (p = 0.039). Only the TCR beta chain was sequenced, so true repertoire diversity is likely underestimated because unpaired alpha chains were not captured. Comparison of CD4+ and CD8+ T cell repertoires was precluded by the use of bulk unsorted samples. Pairs of tumor regions showed greater repertoire overlap (mean roughly 35%) than tumor-adjacent pairs (roughly 17%) or tumor-blood pairs (roughly 15%), which is consistent with antigen-driven expansion.

Blood RNA was extracted from unsorted whole blood with TRIzol reagent; germline DNA came from the DNeasy Blood & Tissue kit. At the time of sampling, the patients had chronic HBV infection and had not received any treatment. About 3.7 milliliters of peripheral blood were collected into K2EDTA tubes before surgery. This clonotype was obtained from a man aged 40-50 years with primary liver carcinoma and hepatitis B virus infection. The sample taken for sequencing was peripheral blood. This chain is built from TRBV7-8 and TRBJ2-1, with TRBD2 matching 14 junction bases. The DNA is TGTGCCAGCAGCAAGACTAGCGGGAGGGGCAATGAGCAGTTCTTC. It translates as CASSKTSGRGNEQFF.